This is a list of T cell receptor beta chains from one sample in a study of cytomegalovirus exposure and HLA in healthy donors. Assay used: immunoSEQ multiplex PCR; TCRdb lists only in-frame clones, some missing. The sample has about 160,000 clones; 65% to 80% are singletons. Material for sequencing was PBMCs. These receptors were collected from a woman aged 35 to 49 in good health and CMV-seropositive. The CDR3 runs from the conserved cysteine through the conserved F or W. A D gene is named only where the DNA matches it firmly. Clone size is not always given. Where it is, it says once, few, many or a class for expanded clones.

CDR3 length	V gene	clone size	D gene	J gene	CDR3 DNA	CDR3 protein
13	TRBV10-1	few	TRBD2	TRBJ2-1	TGCGCCAGCAGTCCGGGACTAGCGAATGAGCAGTTCTTC	CASSPGLANEQFF
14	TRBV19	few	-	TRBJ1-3	TGTGCCAGTAGTATAGACGGGGGTAGAAACACCATATATTTT	CASSIDGGRNTIYF
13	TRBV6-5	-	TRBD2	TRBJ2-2	TGTGCCAGCGGAGCTAGCGGGGAAAGGGAGCTGTTTTTT	CASGASGERELFF
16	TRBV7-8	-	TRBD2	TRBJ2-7	TGTGCCAGCAGCCTAGGGACTAGCGGGTTCTCCTACGAGCAGTACTTC	CASSLGTSGFSYEQYF
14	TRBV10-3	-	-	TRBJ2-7	TGTGCCATCAGTGAAAGGGACACGGCCAACGAGCAGTACTTC	CAISERDTANEQYF
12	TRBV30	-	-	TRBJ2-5	TGTGCCTGGAGTGTACACGGGGAGACCCAGTACTTC	CAWSVHGETQYF
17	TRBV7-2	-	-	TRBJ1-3	TGTGCCAGCAGCCCAAGAGGGCGGCCGACCTCTGGAAACACCATATATTTT	CASSPRGRPTSGNTIYF
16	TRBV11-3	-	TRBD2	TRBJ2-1	TGTGCCAGCAGCTCGGGACTAGCGGAATCCTACAATGAGCAGTTCTTC	CASSSGLAESYNEQFF
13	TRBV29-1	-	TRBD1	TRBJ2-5	TGCAGCGTTGAACAGGGGGTTCGGGAGACCCAGTACTTC	CSVEQGVRETQYF
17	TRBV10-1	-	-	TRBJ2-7	TGCGCCAGCAGTGAAATATCGGCGGGTGGTGAAGGCTACGAGCAGTACTTC	CASSEISAGGEGYEQYF
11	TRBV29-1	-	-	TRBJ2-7	TGCAGCGGCCGGCTGTCGGGAGAGCAGTACTTC	CSGRLSGEQYF
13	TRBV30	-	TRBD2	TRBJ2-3	TGTGCCTGGAGACTAGCGGGAGGAAGTACGCAGTATTTT	CAWRLAGGSTQYF
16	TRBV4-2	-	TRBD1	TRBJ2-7	TGTGCCAGCAGCCAAGTCCAGGGGGATCTGCTCTACGAGCAGTACTTC	CASSQVQGDLLYEQYF
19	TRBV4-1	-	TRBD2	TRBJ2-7	TGCGCCAGCAGCCACCCAGGACTAGCGGGAGGGCCCTTCTCCTACGAGCAGTACTTC	CASSHPGLAGGPFSYEQYF
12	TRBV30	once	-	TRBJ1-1	TGTGCCTGGAGTCGTACGGGGGCTGAAGCTTTCTTT	CAWSRTGAEAFF
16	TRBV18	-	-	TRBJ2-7	TGTGCCAGCTCACCCCCCGTGGGGGGAAAATCCTACGAGCAGTACTTC	CASSPPVGGKSYEQYF
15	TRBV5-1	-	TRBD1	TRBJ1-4	TGCGCCAGCAGCTTGGGACAGGGGTGGAGCGAAAAACTGTTTTTT	CASSLGQGWSEKLFF
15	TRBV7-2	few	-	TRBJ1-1	TGTGCCAGCAGCTTATGGGGCAGGGCAAACACTGAAGCTTTCTTT	CASSLWGRANTEAFF
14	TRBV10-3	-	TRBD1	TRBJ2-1	TGTGCCATCAAGCTCGGACAGGGGGACAATGAGCAGTTCTTC	CAIKLGQGDNEQFF
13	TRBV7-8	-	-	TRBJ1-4	TGTGCCAGCAGCTTAGAGCAGGGGGAAAAACTGTTTTTT	CASSLEQGEKLFF
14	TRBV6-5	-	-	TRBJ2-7	TGTGCCAGCACCAAGAGGGGGGGGGCCTACGAGCAGTACTTC	CASTKRGGAYEQYF
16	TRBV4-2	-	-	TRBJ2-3	TGTGCCAGCAGCCAAGTCAAGCGGGACAAAGGGGATACGCAGTATTTT	CASSQVKRDKGDTQYF
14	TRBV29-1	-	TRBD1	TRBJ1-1	TGCAGCGTCGTCTACAGGGGCACGGACACTGAAGCTTTCTTT	CSVVYRGTDTEAFF
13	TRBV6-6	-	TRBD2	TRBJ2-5	TGTGCCAGCACCCCGGGGGGAGGGGAGACCCAGTACTTC	CASTPGGGETQYF
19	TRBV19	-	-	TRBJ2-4	TGTGCCAGTAGTATAGAGTGGGGGCAGACGAAAGTAGCCAAAAACATTCAGTACTTC	CASSIEWGQTKVAKNIQYF
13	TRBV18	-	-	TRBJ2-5	TGTGCCAGCTCACCAGGGGCAGTAGAGACCCAGTACTTC	CASSPGAVETQYF
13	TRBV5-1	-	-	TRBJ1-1	TGCGCCAGCAGCATGGCTCCTGACACTGAAGCTTTCTTT	CASSMAPDTEAFF
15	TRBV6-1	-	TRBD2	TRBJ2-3	TGTGCCAGCAGTGAAATCGGGGGGGAGACAGATACGCAGTATTTT	CASSEIGGETDTQYF
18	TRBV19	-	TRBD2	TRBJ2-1	TGTGCCAGTAGTATCGACGGGACTAGCGGGCGAGGGTACAATGAGCAGTTCTTC	CASSIDGTSGRGYNEQFF
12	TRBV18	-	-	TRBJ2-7	TGTGTCAGCTCACCTATGGGGCGGGAGCAGTACTTC	CVSSPMGREQYF
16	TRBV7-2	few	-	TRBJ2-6	TGTGCCAGCAGCGGAGGCGCCAGTTCTGGGGCCAACGTCCTGACTTTC	CASSGGASSGANVLTF
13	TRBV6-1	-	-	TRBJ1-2	TGTGCCAGCAGTGACAACAGGGACTATGGCTACACCTTC	CASSDNRDYGYTF
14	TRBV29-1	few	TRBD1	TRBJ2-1	TGCAGCGTTGTCGGACAGGGCACTGTGAATGAGCAGTTCTTC	CSVVGQGTVNEQFF
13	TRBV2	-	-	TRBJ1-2	TGTGCCAGCAGTGCCGGGACACCGTTGGGCTACACCTTC	CASSAGTPLGYTF
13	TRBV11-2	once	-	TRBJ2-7	TGTGCCAGCAGGGTGGACTTCGACTACGAGCAGTACTTC	CASRVDFDYEQYF
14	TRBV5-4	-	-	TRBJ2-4	TGTGCCAGCAGCCATTCTGGAGCGGGAAACATTCAGTACTTC	CASSHSGAGNIQYF
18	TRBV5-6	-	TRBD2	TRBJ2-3	TGTGCCAGCAGCTTTAGTACTAGCGGGAGGAAGAACACAGATACGCAGTATTTT	CASSFSTSGRKNTDTQYF
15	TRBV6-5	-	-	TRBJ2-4	TGTGCCAGCAGTTCCCAGGGAAGGGACAAAAACATTCAGTACTTC	CASSSQGRDKNIQYF
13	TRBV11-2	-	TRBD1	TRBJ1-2	TGTGCCAGCAGCTCCGGACAGGAATATGGCTACACCTTC	CASSSGQEYGYTF
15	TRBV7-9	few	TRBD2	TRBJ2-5	TGTGCCAGCAGCTTAGGAGCGGGAGGGGAAGAGACCCAGTACTTC	CASSLGAGGEETQYF
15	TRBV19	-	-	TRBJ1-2	TGTGCCAGTACCGACACACGTGGGTTGGGCTATGGCTACACCTTC	CASTDTRGLGYGYTF
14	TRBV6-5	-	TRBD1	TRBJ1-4	TGTGCCAGCTCAATACAGGGGCCAAATGAAAAACTGTTTTTT	CASSIQGPNEKLFF
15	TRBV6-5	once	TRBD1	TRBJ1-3	TGTGCCAGCAGTTACTCGACAGGGGAGCAAAACACCATATATTTT	CASSYSTGEQNTIYF
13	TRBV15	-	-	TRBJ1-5	TGTGCCACCAGCAGAGGGGGCGGTCAGCCCCAGCATTTT	CATSRGGGQPQHF
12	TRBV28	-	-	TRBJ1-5	TGTGCCAGCAGTTTACAGAATCAGCCCCAGCATTTT	CASSLQNQPQHF
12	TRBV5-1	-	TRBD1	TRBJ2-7	TGCGCCAGCAGCCTACAGGGGGTCGAGCAGTACTTC	CASSLQGVEQYF
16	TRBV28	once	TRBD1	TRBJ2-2	TGTGCCAGTGGCCCAACCGGGACAGGGGTGACCGGGGAGCTGTTTTTT	CASGPTGTGVTGELFF
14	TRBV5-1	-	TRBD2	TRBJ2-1	TGCGCCAGCAGCTTGACTAGCGGGAACAATGAGCAGTTCTTC	CASSLTSGNNEQFF
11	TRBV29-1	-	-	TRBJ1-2	TGCAGCGCCGACTCTTCGAAGGGCTACACCTTC	CSADSSKGYTF
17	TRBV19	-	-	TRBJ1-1	TGTGCCAGTAGTAAGGGGTCGGGGGTTGGTATGCGGACTGAAGCTTTCTTT	CASSKGSGVGMRTEAFF
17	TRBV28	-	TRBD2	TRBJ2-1	TGTGCCAGCAGTTCCATTAGGACTAGCGGGACCTACAATGAGCAGTTCTTC	CASSSIRTSGTYNEQFF
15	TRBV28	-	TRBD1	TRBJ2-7	TGTGCCAGCAGTTTAGGGACAGAGATTCCCTACGAGCAGTACTTC	CASSLGTEIPYEQYF